Listed below are T cell receptor beta chains from one sample, sequenced in a study of blood T cell repertoires in COVID-19. Assay used: immunoSEQ multiplex PCR; TCRdb lists only in-frame clones, some missing. The sample comprises over 250,000 clones, over 80% of which are singletons, and 1.5% rests with the top ten. Input material: peripheral blood. The source is a woman aged 35 to 49 who had recovered from COVID-19. Both conserved end residues are part of each CDR3. Fields, in order: J gene, D gene, V gene, clone size, CDR3 protein, CDR3 DNA. A D gene is named only where the DNA matches it firmly. Clone sizes are given selectively: once, few, many, or a class where the clone is expanded.

TRBJ1-2 | - | TRBV9 | - | CASSTQGGYGYTF | TGTGCCAGCAGCACTCAGGGCGGCTATGGCTACACCTTC
TRBJ1-1 | - | TRBV5-1 | - | CASSLFPGADTEAFF | TGCGCCAGCAGCTTGTTCCCAGGGGCGGACACTGAAGCTTTCTTT
TRBJ2-5 | TRBD2 | TRBV5-4 | - | CASSLAGLAQETQYF | TGTGCCAGCAGCTTGGCGGGACTAGCTCAAGAGACCCAGTACTTC
TRBJ2-7 | - | TRBV29-1 | - | CSVADSSYEQYF | TGCAGCGTCGCCGACAGCTCCTACGAGCAGTACTTC
TRBJ1-6 | - | TRBV19 | - | CASSPGNSPLHF | TGTGCCAGTAGCCCGGGGAATTCACCCCTCCACTTT
TRBJ2-6 | - | TRBV21-1 | - | CASEALGSGANVLTF | TGTGCCAGCGAGGCTTTGGGCTCTGGGGCCAACGTCCTGACTTTC
TRBJ1-2 | TRBD1 | TRBV20-1 | - | CSASWGTGVGYTF | TGCAGTGCTAGTTGGGGAACAGGGGTTGGCTACACCTTC
TRBJ1-1 | - | TRBV19 | - | CASTISYRGTEAFF | TGTGCCAGTACCATTAGTTACCGGGGAACTGAAGCTTTCTTT
TRBJ2-7 | - | TRBV9 | - | CASSLSGPSSYEQYF | TGTGCCAGCAGCCTTAGCGGCCCCAGCTCCTACGAGCAGTACTTC
TRBJ2-2 | TRBD1 | TRBV5-1 | - | CASHRDRANTGELFF | TGCGCCAGCCATCGGGACAGGGCAAACACCGGGGAGCTGTTTTTT
TRBJ1-2 | TRBD1 | TRBV5-4 | - | CASSLGGQGTYGYTF | TGTGCCAGCAGCTTGGGGGGACAGGGAACGTATGGCTACACCTTC
TRBJ2-1 | TRBD2 | TRBV7-2 | - | CASSLPSGGALFF | TGTGCCAGCAGCCTACCTAGCGGGGGGGCGCTGTTCTTC
TRBJ2-1 | TRBD2 | TRBV13 | - | CASSYERGGKNEQFF | TGTGCCAGCAGCTATGAGCGGGGGGGCAAGAATGAGCAGTTCTTC
TRBJ1-6 | - | TRBV30 | - | CALTGTNYNSPLHF | TGTGCCTTAACCGGGACAAACTATAATTCACCCCTCCACTTT
TRBJ1-5 | TRBD1 | TRBV6-1 | - | CASSGGRGKGSNQPQHF | TGTGCCAGCAGTGGGGGCAGGGGGAAGGGGAGCAATCAGCCCCAGCATTTT
TRBJ1-3 | - | TRBV5-1 | - | CASSPDSPGNTIYF | TGCGCCAGCAGTCCGGACAGTCCTGGAAACACCATATATTTT
TRBJ1-2 | - | TRBV7-2 | many | CASSAWTANYGYTF | TGTGCCAGCAGCGCATGGACAGCTAACTATGGCTACACCTTC
TRBJ1-3 | - | TRBV18 | - | CASSPPAILSRGGLGNTIYF | TGTGCCAGCTCACCACCGGCTATTCTCTCCCGGGGGGGCCTTGGAAACACCATATATTTT
TRBJ1-2 | - | TRBV3-1/TRBV3-2 | - | CASSQVPQAYGYTF | TGTGCCAGCAGCCAAGTTCCCCAGGCCTATGGCTACACCTTC
TRBJ1-6 | TRBD1 | TRBV7-3 | few | CASSLRTGRTPLHF | TGTGCCAGCAGCTTAAGGACAGGGCGGACACCCCTCCACTTT
TRBJ1-2 | - | TRBV18 | - | CASSPGRANYGYTF | TGTGCCAGCTCACCAGGGAGAGCTAACTATGGCTACACCTTC
TRBJ1-1 | - | TRBV11-3 | - | CASSLGQGEYTEAFF | TGTGCCAGCAGCTTGGGCCAGGGCGAATACACTGAAGCTTTCTTT
TRBJ1-4 | - | TRBV14 | - | CASSILAGKLFF | -
TRBJ1-2 | - | TRBV7-3 | once | CASSPQPGRRGGSYGYTF | TGTGCCAGCAGCCCCCAACCGGGACGGCGGGGAGGTTCCTATGGCTACACCTTC
TRBJ1-2 | - | TRBV9 | few | CASSVEPGGYGYTF | TGTGCCAGCAGCGTAGAACCAGGAGGCTATGGCTACACCTTC
TRBJ1-2 | - | TRBV5-4 | few | CASRSQGSDGYTF | TGTGCCAGCAGATCACAGGGAAGTGATGGCTACACCTTC
TRBJ1-1 | - | TRBV29-1 | few | CSVAARGNTEAFF | TGCAGCGTCGCCGCTAGGGGGAACACTGAAGCTTTCTTT
TRBJ1-3 | - | TRBV5-6 | once | CASSFAGIRNTIYF | TGTGCCAGCAGCTTCGCAGGGATACGAAACACCATATATTTT